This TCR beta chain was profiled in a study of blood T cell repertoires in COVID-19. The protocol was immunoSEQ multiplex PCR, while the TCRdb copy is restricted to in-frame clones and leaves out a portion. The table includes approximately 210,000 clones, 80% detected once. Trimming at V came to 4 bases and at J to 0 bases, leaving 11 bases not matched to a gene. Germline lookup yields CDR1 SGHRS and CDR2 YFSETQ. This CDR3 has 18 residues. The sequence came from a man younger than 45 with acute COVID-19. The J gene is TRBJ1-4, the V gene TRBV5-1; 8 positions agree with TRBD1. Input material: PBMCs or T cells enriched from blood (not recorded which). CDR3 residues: CASSQQPTGGATNEKLFF. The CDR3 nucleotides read TGCGCCAGCAGCCAACAACCAACAGGGGGAGCAACTAATGAAAAACTGTTTTTT.